A single TCR beta chain is shown here with its context. Its antigen is currently unknown. Per CD8+ T cell subset, triplicate sorts of some 300,000 cells each were done. It was by 5' RACE with UMI labels that the TRB cDNA libraries were prepared. TCRdb reprocessed the 5' RACE reads and stores each CDR3 protein as one record, lacking DNA. This sample's table reports 45,000 to 75,000 distinct CDR3 sequences. This sample is drawn from a study of CXCR3-negative and CXCR3-positive naive CD8 T cells. Broader study findings: Fresh PBMCs served for most assays, and CXCR3 expression fell partially after cryopreservation. Naive CXCR3-negative and CXCR3-positive cells had similar TRBV-TRBJ usage; memory differed.

This CDR3 spans 13 amino acids. The sample taken for sequencing was naive CXCR3- CD8+ T cells from blood. The subset: CD45RO-CCR7+CD27+CD95- naive CD8+ T cells lacking CXCR3 (TNR3-). The clonotype was recovered from a human donor in good health. Some clones in this sample may be carry-over from other donors' samples. This rearrangement joins TRBV12-3 or TRBV12-4 to TRBJ2-2; absent DNA, TCRdb's TRBD1 call cannot be checked. CDR3 residues: CASSPLLAGELFF.